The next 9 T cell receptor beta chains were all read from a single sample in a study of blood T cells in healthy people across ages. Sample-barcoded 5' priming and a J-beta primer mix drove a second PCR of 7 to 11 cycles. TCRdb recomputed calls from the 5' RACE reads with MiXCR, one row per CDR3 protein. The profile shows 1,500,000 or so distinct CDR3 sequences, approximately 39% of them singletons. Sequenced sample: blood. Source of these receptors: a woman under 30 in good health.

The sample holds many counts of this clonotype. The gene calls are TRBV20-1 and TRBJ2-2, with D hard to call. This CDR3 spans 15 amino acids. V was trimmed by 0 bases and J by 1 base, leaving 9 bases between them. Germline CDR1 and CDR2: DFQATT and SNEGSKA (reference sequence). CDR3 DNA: TGCAGTGCTAGAGATGGGGTGGTGAACACCGGGGAGCTGTTTTTT. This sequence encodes CSARDGVVNTGELFF.

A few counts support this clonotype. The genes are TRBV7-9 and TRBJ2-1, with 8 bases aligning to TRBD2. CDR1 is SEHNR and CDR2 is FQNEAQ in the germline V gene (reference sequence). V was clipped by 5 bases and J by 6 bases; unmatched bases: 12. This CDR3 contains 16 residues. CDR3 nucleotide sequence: TGTGCCAGCAGCGACATAGCGGGATTACCCTCCAATGAGCAGTTCTTC. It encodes CASSDIAGLPSNEQFF.

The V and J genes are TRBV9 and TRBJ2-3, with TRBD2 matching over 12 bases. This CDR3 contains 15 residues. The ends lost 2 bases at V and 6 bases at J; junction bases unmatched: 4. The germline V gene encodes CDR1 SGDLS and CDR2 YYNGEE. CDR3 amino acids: CASSVLAGGEDTQYF. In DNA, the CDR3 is TGTGCCAGCAGCGTTCTAGCGGGAGGGGAGGATACGCAGTATTTT. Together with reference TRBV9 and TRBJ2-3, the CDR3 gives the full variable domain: DSGVTQTPKHLITATGQRVTLRCSPRSGDLSVYWYQQSLDQGLQFLIQYYNGEERAKGNILERFSAQQFPDLHSELNLSSLELGDSALYFCASSVLAGGEDTQYFGPGTRLTVL.

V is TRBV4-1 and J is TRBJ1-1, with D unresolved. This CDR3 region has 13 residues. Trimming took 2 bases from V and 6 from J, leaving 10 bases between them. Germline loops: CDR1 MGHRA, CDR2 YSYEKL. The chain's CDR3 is CASSQTIDPEAFF. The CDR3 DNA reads TGCGCCAGCAGCCAAACCATCGACCCTGAAGCTTTCTTT.

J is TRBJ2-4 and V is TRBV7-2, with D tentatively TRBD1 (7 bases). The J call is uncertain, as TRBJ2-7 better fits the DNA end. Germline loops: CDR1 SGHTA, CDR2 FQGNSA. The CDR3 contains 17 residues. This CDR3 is CASSLVVQTGTLYEQYF. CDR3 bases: TGTGCCAGCAGCTTAGTGGTTCAGACAGGGACTTTATACGAGCAGTACTTC.

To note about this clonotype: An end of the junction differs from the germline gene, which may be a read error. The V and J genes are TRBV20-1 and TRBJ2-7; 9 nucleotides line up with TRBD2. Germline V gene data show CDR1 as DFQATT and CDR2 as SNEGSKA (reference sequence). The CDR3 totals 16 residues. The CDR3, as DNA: TGCACTATCCCTAGAGCGGGGGGATTCATATCCTCCGAGCAGTACTTC. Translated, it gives CTIPRAGGFISSEQYF.

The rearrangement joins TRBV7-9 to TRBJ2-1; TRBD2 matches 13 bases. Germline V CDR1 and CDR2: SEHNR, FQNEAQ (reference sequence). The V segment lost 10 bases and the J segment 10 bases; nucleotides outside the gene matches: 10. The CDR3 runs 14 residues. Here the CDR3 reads CAIASLAGGREQFF. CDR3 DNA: TGTGCCATTGCCTCACTAGCGGGGGGGCGCGAGCAGTTCTTC.

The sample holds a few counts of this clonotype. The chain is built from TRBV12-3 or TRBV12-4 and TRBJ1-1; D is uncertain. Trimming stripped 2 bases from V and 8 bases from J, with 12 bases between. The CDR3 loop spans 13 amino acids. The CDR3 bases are TGTGCCAGCAGTTTATATGGGGAGTCCGAAGCTTTCTTT. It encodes CASSLYGESEAFF.

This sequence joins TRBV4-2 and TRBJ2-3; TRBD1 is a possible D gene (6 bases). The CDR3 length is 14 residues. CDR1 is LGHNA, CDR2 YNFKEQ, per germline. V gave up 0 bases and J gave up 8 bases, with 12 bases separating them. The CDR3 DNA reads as TGTGCCAGCAGCCAAGATGGAAGGGGGTTTACGCAGTATTTT. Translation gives CASSQDGRGFTQYF.